Presented here are 6 T cell receptor beta chains from one specimen sequenced in a study of brain T cells in children with intractable seizures. Generated by immunoSEQ multiplex PCR, the TCRdb table keeps only in-frame clones and is missing some. Of about 80,000 clones listed, 91% are singletons. The sample was peripheral blood, taken at surgery. The receptors come from a girl aged 2 to 9 with Rasmussen encephalitis and intractable seizures.

V usage is TRBV11-3 and J usage is TRBJ2-5, with D maybe TRBD2 (5 bases). The CDR3 loop spans 14 amino acids. The ends were cut back, 3 bases at V and 2 bases at J, with 10 bases in the middle. Per germline, CDR1 SGHNT and CDR2 YENEEA. The CDR3 loop reads CASSFGRRQETQYF. In nucleotides, the CDR3 is TGTGCCAGCAGCTTCGGACGGAGGCAAGAGACCCAGTACTTC.

The chain employs TRBV2 and TRBJ1-6, with D possibly being TRBD1 (6 bases). The CDR3 contains 17 residues. Trimming removed 8 bases from V and 0 bases from J, with 17 bases in between. Germline lookup yields CDR1 SNHLY and CDR2 FYNNEI. CDR3 nucleotide sequence: TGTGCCAGCGTCTTAAGGACAGAAAGCTCCTATAATTCACCCCTCCACTTT. Residues: CASVLRTESSYNSPLHF. The full variable domain, completed using reference TRBV2 and TRBJ1-6, is EPEVTQTPSHQVTQMGQEVILRCVPISNHLYFYWYRQILGQKVEFLVSFYNNEISEKSEIFDDQFSVERPDGSNFTLKIRSTKLEDSAMYFCASVLRTESSYNSPLHFGNGTRLTVT.

This clone was recorded only once. This chain links TRBV7-9 with TRBJ1-4; D is unresolved. The length of the CDR3 is 15 residues. Per germline, CDR1 SEHNR and CDR2 FQNEAQ (reference sequence). V was shortened by 1 base and J by 8 bases, with 14 bases between the two germline ends. As DNA, the CDR3 is TGTGCCAGCAGCTTAGGGGCAGTAGCCGCAGAAAAACTGTTTTTT. It codes for CASSLGAVAAEKLFF.

CDR3 loop: CASRGSGRNEQFF. In DNA form, the CDR3 reads TGCGCCAGCAGGGGGAGCGGGAGGAATGAGCAGTTCTTC. V gene TRBV10-2 combines with J gene TRBJ2-1, with 9 positions matching TRBD2. This CDR3 has 13 amino acids. Germline loops: CDR1 WSHSY, CDR2 SAAADI. V lost 6 bases and J lost 7; bases outside the gene matches: 4.

In DNA, the CDR3 is TGTGCCAGCAGTGAAGAGGGAGCGGGAGTGAGGAATGAGCAGTTCTTC. This translates into CASSEEGAGVRNEQFF. The rearrangement uses TRBV2 and TRBJ2-1; 8 nucleotides match TRBD2. CDR1 SNHLY and CDR2 FYNNEI come from the germline V gene. Losses at the gene ends were 1 base for V and 7 bases for J; bases not matched to a gene: 9. The CDR3 spans 16 residues.

The J gene is TRBJ2-7, the V gene TRBV6-1, with D unresolved. CDR3 length: 15 amino acids. Germline V gene lookup returns CDR1 MNHNS and CDR2 SASEGT. Between the trimmed V and J ends, which lost 1 base and 2 bases, there was a span of 12 bases. CDR3 in amino acids: CASSEGSDPTYEQYF. The CDR3, as DNA: TGTGCCAGCAGTGAAGGGTCAGACCCCACCTACGAGCAGTACTTC.